This passage covers 8 T cell receptor beta chains from one sample sequenced in a study of T cell repertoires in cytomegalovirus infection. Via MiXCR, TCRdb re-called the reads, giving one row per CDR3 protein. The table has about 260,000 distinct CDR3 sequences, roughly 15% seen once. The specimen sequenced was PBMCs. All receptors derive from a human donor in good health (CMV status not recorded). Some clones in this sample may be carry-over from other donors' samples.

This clonotype occurred a few times. The chain carries TRBV20-1 and TRBJ2-1; 7 bases match TRBD2. The germline V gene has CDR1 DFQATT and CDR2 SNEGSKA (reference sequence). J lost 7 bases, V lost 0 bases, and 12 bases had no gene match. The CDR3 has 16 amino acids. The CDR3 spells CSARDHWGGLRNEQFF. The CDR3 coding sequence is TGCAGTGCTAGAGATCATTGGGGGGGACTTAGGAATGAGCAGTTCTTC.

This clonotype occurred many times. The rearrangement joins TRBV6-1 to TRBJ2-6, with D hard to call. CDR3 length: 11 residues. CDR1 MNHNS and CDR2 SASEGT come from the germline V gene. V lost 6 bases, J lost 4 bases, and 1 base lay in between. The DNA of the CDR3 is TGTGCCAGCAGGGGGGCCAACGTCCTGACTTTC. Its protein product is CASRGANVLTF.

This clonotype showed up just a few times. The gene calls are TRBV7-2 and TRBJ1-5; D gene uncertain. The CDR3 covers 13 residues. The germline V gene has CDR1 SGHTA and CDR2 FQGNSA. Trimming removed 1 base at V and 9 bases at J, with 10 bases between. The CDR3 is CASSLEGWRPQHF. CDR3 in DNA: TGTGCCAGCAGCTTAGAGGGTTGGAGGCCCCAGCATTTT.

The rearrangement joins TRBV4-3 to TRBJ1-2, with no clear D. V shed 4 bases and J shed 6 bases, with 18 bases lying between them. The length of the CDR3 is 15 residues. Germline V CDR1 and CDR2: LGHNA, YSLEER. The CDR3 nucleotides read TGCGCCAGCAGCCCCGTCGCAGGTCTCACCCATGGCTACACCTTC. It yields the protein CASSPVAGLTHGYTF.

In this sample, this clonotype turned up many times. The genes are TRBV20-1 and TRBJ2-7, with 8 positions matching TRBD1. The length of the CDR3 is 12 residues. Germline CDR1 DFQATT, CDR2 SNEGSKA (reference sequence). The ends lost 6 bases at V and 5 bases at J; junction bases unmatched: 6. DNA of the CDR3: TGCAGTGCGGGAGGACAGGGCAACGAGCAGTACTTC. This codes for CSAGGQGNEQYF.

This clonotype was observed a few times. The gene calls are TRBV10-3 and TRBJ1-5; D unclear. CDR3 length: 13 amino acids. Trimming shortened V by 3 bases and J by 5 bases, and 8 bases separated the two germline ends. The germline gives CDR1 ENHRY, CDR2 SYGVKD. The CDR3 is CAISEHQDQPQHF. DNA of the CDR3: TGTGCCATCAGTGAACACCAGGATCAGCCCCAGCATTTT.

The chain has TRBV4-2 and TRBJ1-4; 9 nucleotides line up with TRBD1. CDR1 is LGHNA and CDR2 is YNFKEQ in the germline V gene. The CDR3 sequence is 16 residues long. The trim removed 1 base at V and 3 bases at J, leaving 3 bases unmatched. In DNA form, the CDR3 reads TGTGCCAGCAGCCAAGCGGACAGGGGTTCTAATGAAAAACTGTTTTTT. Its translation: CASSQADRGSNEKLFF.

Many counts were recorded for this clonotype. The chain links TRBV7-2 to TRBJ2-7; 8 nucleotides align to TRBD1. The germline V gene has CDR1 SGHTA and CDR2 FQGNSA. V shed 5 bases and J 3 bases; nucleotides not matched to a gene: 9. The CDR3 covers 15 residues. In nucleotides, the CDR3 is TGTGCCAGCAGCCCAGACCGGGACAGGAGCTACGAGCAGTACTTC. It yields the protein CASSPDRDRSYEQYF.